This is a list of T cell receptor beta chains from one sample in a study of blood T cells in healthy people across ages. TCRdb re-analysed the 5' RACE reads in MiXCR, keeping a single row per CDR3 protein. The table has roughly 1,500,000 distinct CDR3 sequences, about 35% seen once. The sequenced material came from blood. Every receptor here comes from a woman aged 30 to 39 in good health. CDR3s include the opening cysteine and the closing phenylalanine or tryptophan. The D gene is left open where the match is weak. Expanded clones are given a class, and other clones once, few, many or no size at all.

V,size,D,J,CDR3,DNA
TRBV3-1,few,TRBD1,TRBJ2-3,CASSQLAGQVITDTQYF,TGTGCCAGCAGCCAATTGGCGGGACAGGTTATCACAGATACGCAGTATTTT
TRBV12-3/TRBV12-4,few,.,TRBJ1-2,CASIGGQGYTF,TGTGCCAGCATAGGAGGCCAGGGCTACACCTTC
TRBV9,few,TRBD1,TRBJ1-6,CASSRDGDRNSPLHF,TGTGCCAGCAGCAGGGACGGGGACAGAAATTCACCCCTCCACTTT
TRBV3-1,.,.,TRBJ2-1,CASSQAPNGYTEQFF,TGTGCCAGCAGCCAAGCGCCGAACGGGTATACTGAGCAGTTCTTC
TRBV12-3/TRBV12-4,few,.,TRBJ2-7,CASSSRGHTIYEQYF,TGTGCCAGCAGCTCCCGCGGGCACACGATCTACGAGCAGTACTTC
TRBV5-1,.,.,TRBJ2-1,CASSLDLSVTGRNYNEQFF,TGCGCCAGCAGCTTGGATCTATCGGTAACAGGGAGGAACTACAATGAGCAGTTCTTC
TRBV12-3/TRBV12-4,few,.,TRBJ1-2,CASSSVMGYGYTF,TGTGCCAGCAGTTCGGTTATGGGCTATGGCTACACCTTC
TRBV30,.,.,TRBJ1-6,CAWMGGRSPLHF,TGTGCCTGGATGGGTGGACGTTCACCCCTCCACTTT
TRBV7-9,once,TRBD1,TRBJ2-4,CASSTLGDSFEEQYF,TGTGCCAGCAGCACCCTCGGGGACAGTTTCGAGGAGCAGTACTTC
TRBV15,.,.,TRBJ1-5,CATSRGRGQGQPQHF,TGTGCCACCAGCAGAGGTAGGGGCCAGGGTCAGCCCCAGCATTTT
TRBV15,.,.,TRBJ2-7,CATGNTQARDEQYF,TGTGCCACCGGTAACACCCAAGCGAGGGACGAGCAGTACTTC
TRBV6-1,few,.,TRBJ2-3,CASRKELLHLTDTQYF,TGTGCCAGCAGGAAGGAACTTCTCCATCTCACAGATACGCAGTATTTT
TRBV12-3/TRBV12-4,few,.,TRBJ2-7,CASSPDLLGSYEQYF,TGTGCCAGCAGTCCCGACCTTTTAGGCTCCTACGAGCAGTACTTC